The sequence of this T cell receptor (beta chain) was determined in a study of blood T cell repertoires in COVID-19. Study-level background: COVID-19 samples, acute and convalescent, were from the United States, Italy and Spain.

Method: immunoSEQ multiplex PCR; TCRdb's copy keeps in-frame clones and lacks some. Here the sample spans 35,000 to 55,000 clones, less than 90% being singletons. Germline V gene data show CDR1 as MDHEN and CDR2 as SYDVKM. The V and J ends lost 4 bases and 5 bases respectively, with 14 bases between them. The CDR3 consists of 14 residues. Sequenced material: peripheral blood. J is TRBJ1-1 and V is TRBV28; D perhaps matches TRBD1 (6 bases). The sequence came from a man aged 55 to 70 with active COVID-19. CDR3 DNA: TGTGCCAGCAGTTCCCCGAACAGGGAGACTGAAGCTTTCTTT. Encoded protein: CASSSPNRETEAFF.